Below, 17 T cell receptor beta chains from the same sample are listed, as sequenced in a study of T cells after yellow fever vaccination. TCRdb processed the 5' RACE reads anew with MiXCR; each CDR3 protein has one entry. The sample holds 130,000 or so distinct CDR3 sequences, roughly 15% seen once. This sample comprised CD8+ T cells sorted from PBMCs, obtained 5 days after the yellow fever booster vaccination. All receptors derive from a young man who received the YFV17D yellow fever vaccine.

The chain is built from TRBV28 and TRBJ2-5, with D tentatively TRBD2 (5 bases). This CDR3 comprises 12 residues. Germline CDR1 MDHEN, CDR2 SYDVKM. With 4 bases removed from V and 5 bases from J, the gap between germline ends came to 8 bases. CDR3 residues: CASSSTGETQYF. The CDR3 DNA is TGTGCCAGCAGTTCGACGGGGGAGACCCAGTACTTC.

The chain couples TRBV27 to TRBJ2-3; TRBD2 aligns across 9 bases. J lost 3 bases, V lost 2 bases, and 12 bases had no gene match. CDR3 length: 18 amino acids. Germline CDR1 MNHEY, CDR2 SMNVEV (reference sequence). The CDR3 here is CASSLMAGGQSETDTQYF. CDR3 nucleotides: TGTGCCAGCAGTTTAATGGCGGGGGGGCAATCAGAGACAGATACGCAGTATTTT.

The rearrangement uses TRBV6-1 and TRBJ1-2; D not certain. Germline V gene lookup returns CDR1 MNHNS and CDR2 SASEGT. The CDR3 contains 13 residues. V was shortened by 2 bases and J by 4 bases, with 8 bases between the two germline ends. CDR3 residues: CASSETGIYGYTF. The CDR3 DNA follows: TGTGCCAGCAGTGAAACGGGGATCTATGGCTACACCTTC.

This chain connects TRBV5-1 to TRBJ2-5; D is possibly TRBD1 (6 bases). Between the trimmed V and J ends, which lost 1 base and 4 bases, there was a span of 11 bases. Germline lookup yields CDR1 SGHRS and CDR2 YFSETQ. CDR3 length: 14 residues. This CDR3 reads CASSLTGQGETQYF. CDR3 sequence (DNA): TGCGCCAGCAGCTTGACAGGGCAGGGAGAGACCCAGTACTTC.

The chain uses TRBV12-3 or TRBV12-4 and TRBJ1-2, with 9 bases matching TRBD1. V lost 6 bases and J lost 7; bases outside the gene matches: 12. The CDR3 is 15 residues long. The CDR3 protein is CASRGQGGSVSGYTF. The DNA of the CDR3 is TGTGCCAGCAGGGGACAGGGTGGATCTGTGTCTGGCTACACCTTC.

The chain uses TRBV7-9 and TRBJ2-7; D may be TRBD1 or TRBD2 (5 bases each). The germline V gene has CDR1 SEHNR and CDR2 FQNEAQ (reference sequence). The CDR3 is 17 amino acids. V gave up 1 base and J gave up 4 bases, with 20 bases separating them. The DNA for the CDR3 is TGTGCCAGCAGCTTAGACTACGGCAGCCAGAGGGGTTACGAGCAGTACGTC. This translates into CASSLDYGSQRGYEQYV.

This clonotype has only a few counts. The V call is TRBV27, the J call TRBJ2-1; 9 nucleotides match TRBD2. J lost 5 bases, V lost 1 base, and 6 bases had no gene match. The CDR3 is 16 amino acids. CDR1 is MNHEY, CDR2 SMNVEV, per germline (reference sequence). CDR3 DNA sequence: TGTGCCAGCAGTTTATATAGGGCGGGGGGGAACAATGAGCAGTTCTTC. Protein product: CASSLYRAGGNNEQFF.

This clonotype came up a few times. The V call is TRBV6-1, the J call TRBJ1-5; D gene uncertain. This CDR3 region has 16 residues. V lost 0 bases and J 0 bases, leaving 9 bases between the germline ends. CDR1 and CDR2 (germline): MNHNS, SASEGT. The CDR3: CASSEAKLYSNQPQHF. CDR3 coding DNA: TGTGCCAGCAGTGAAGCTAAACTTTATAGCAATCAGCCCCAGCATTTT.

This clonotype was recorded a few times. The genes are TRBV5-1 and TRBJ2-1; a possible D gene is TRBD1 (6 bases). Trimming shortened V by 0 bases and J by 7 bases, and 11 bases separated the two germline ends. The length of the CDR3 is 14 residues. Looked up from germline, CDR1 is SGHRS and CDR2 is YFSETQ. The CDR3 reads CASSLARGLNEQFF. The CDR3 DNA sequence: TGCGCCAGCAGCTTGGCCAGGGGCCTAAATGAGCAGTTCTTC.

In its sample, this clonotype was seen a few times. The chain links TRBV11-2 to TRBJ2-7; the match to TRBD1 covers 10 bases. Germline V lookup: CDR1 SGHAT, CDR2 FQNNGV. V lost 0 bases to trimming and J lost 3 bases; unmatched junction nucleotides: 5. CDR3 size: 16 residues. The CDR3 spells CASSLEGRDRGYEQYF. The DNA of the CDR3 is TGTGCCAGCAGCTTAGAGGGCCGGGACAGGGGCTACGAGCAGTACTTC.

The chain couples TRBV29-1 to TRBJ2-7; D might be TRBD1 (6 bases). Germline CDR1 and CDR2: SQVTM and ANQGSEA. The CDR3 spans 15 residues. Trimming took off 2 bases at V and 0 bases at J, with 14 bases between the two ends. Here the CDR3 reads CSVESTGTNSYEQYF. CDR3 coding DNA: TGCAGCGTTGAATCTACAGGGACGAACTCCTACGAGCAGTACTTC.

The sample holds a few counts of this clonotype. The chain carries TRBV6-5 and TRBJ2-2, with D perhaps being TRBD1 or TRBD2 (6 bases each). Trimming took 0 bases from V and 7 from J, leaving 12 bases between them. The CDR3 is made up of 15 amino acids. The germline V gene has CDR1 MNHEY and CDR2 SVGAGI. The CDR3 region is CASSYSPGAGGELFF. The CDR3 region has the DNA TGTGCCAGCAGTTACTCGCCGGGGGCGGGCGGGGAGCTGTTTTTT.

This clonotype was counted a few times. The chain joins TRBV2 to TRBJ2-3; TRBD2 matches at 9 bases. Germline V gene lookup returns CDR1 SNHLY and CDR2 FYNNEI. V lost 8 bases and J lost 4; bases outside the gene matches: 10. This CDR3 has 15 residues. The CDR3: CASLRGGGAADTQYF. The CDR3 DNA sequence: TGTGCCAGCCTCCGTGGCGGGGGGGCGGCAGATACGCAGTATTTT.

The DNA of the CDR3 is TGTGCCAGCACCCGGGGACTAGCGGGGGCCTCCTACAATGAGCAGTTCTTC. Translating gives CASTRGLAGASYNEQFF. The genes are TRBV5-6 and TRBJ2-1; the match to TRBD2 covers 14 bases. This CDR3 comprises 17 residues. J gave up 0 bases and V 6 bases, and 5 bases lay outside the gene matches. The germline V gene encodes CDR1 SGHDT and CDR2 YYEEEE.

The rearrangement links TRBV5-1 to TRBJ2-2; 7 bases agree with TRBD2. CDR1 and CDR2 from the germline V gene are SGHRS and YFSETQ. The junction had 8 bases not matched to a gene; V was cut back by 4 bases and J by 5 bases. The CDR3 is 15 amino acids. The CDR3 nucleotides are TGCGCCAGCAGCCAGTGGGGGGGAGATACCGGGGAGCTGTTTTTT. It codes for CASSQWGGDTGELFF.

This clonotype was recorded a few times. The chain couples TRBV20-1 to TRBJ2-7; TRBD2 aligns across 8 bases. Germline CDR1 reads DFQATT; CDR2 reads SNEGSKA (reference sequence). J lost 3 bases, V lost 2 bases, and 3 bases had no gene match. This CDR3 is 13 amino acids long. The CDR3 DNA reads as TGCAGTGCTAGAAAGCGGGGGAACTACGAGCAGTACTTC. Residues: CSARKRGNYEQYF.

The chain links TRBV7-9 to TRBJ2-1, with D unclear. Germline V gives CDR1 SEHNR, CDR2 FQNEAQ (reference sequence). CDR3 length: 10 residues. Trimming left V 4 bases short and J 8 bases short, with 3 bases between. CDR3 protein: CASSSYEQFF. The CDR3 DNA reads TGTGCCAGCAGCTCATATGAGCAGTTCTTC.